Listed below are T cell receptor beta chains from one sample, sequenced in a study of blood T cell repertoires in COVID-19. The table came from immunoSEQ multiplex PCR; TCRdb's copy has only in-frame clones and leaves some out. The sample carries around 150,000 clones, 85% recorded once. The sequencing input was peripheral blood. The receptors were sampled from a human donor with acute or convalescent COVID-19. The donor label of this sample is uncertain. CDR3s include the opening cysteine and the closing phenylalanine or tryptophan. Fields, in order: V gene, clone size, D gene, J gene, CDR3 length, CDR3 DNA, CDR3 protein. The D gene is left open where the match is weak. Rows give clone size only sometimes, using once, few, many, or a class for an expanded clone.

>TRBV7-8|-|-|TRBJ1-5|15
TGTGCCAGCAGCCGGGGTAGCGCGAGCAATCAGCCCCAGCATTTT
CASSRGSASNQPQHF
>TRBV18|-|-|TRBJ1-1|15
TGTGCCAGCTCACCCCTTCGATGGACAGCCCCTGAAGCTTTCTTT
CASSPLRWTAPEAFF
>TRBV15|many|-|TRBJ1-6|14
TGTGCCACCAGCAGAGAACAGAATAGTTCACCCCTCCACTTT
CATSREQNSSPLHF
>TRBV10-1|-|-|TRBJ2-3|15
TGCGCCAGCAGCGATAGCAGCCTATCGACAGATACGCAGTATTTT
CASSDSSLSTDTQYF
>TRBV28|-|TRBD1|TRBJ1-5|15
TGTGCCAGCACCGTGACAGGGACTAGCAATCAGCCCCAGCATTTT
CASTVTGTSNQPQHF
>TRBV7-6|-|-|TRBJ2-2|16
TGTGCCAGCAGCTTGCGGTCACGGGAAAACACCGGGGAGCTGTTTTTT
CASSLRSRENTGELFF
>TRBV29-1|-|-|TRBJ2-7|11
TGCAGCGTCAGAAACTCCTACGAGCAGTACTTC
CSVRNSYEQYF
>TRBV5-1|-|-|TRBJ1-2|17
TGCGCCAGCAGCTCCCAGGCCCCAGACGGCCATTACTATGGCTACACCTTC
CASSSQAPDGHYYGYTF
>TRBV19|-|-|TRBJ1-2|11
TGTGCCAGTACCGACAGGTATGGCTACACCTTC
CASTDRYGYTF
>TRBV6-1|-|TRBD2|TRBJ2-5|18
TGTGCCAGCAGTGAGCTAGCGGGGGGGCCGTCCTCCTGGGAGACCCAGTACTTC
CASSELAGGPSSWETQYF
>TRBV4-3|few|-|TRBJ2-1|17
TGCGCCAGCAGCCAAGCCTACAGGGGACTCCGAGGAGGGGAGCAGTTCTTC
CASSQAYRGLRGGEQFF
>TRBV5-1|once|TRBD1|TRBJ1-1|17
TGCGCCAGCAGCTTGAGTCAGATAGGAGACAGGGTGGGTTCAGCTTTCTTT
CASSLSQIGDRVGSAFF
>TRBV9|-|-|TRBJ1-6|16
TGTGCCAGCAGCACACATTTCGACAGCATAAATTCACCCCTCCACTTT
CASSTHFDSINSPLHF
>TRBV6-1|-|-|TRBJ1-6|13
TGTGCCAGCAGGGAAGGACGGGTTTCACCCCTCCACTTT
CASREGRVSPLHF
>TRBV2|-|-|TRBJ1-5|15
TGTGCCAGCAGTTATGACAGGATCAGCAATCAGCCCCAGCATTTT
CASSYDRISNQPQHF
>TRBV29-1|-|-|TRBJ2-7|14
TGCAGCGCCCAAGCACAGGGCCGCTCCTACGAGCAGTACTTC
CSAQAQGRSYEQYF
>TRBV11-2|-|TRBD1|TRBJ2-2|16
TGTGCCAGCAGCTCTTCCCAGGGGGCCAGCACCGGGGAGCTGTTTTTT
CASSSSQGASTGELFF
>TRBV4-1|-|-|TRBJ1-3|15
TGCGCCAGCAGCCAGTTTCGGTCGCGGGGAAACACCATATATTTT
CASSQFRSRGNTIYF
>TRBV3-1/TRBV3-2|once|-|TRBJ1-3|15
TGTGCCAGCAGCCAACACAGGGACCGAGGAAACACCATATATTTT
CASSQHRDRGNTIYF
>TRBV11-2|few|-|TRBJ1-1|13
TGTGCCAGCAGCCTTGAGTCGGGGTCGAAAACTTTCTTT
CASSLESGSKTFF
>TRBV4-2|-|TRBD2|TRBJ2-1|15
TGTGCCAGCAGCCAAGAGGCTAGCGGGGCAAATGAGCAGTTCTTC
CASSQEASGANEQFF
>TRBV28|-|TRBD1|TRBJ1-2|13
TGTGCCAGCAGTCTTGACAGGGTATATGGCTACACCTTC
CASSLDRVYGYTF
>TRBV19|-|-|TRBJ1-5|14
TGTGCCAGTAGCGAGACAGGTCCCCATCAGCCCCAGCATTTT
CASSETGPHQPQHF
>TRBV19|-|TRBD1|TRBJ1-2|19
TGTGCCAGTAGTATAGGCTGGCAGGGGGTCAGAACGACTAACTATGGCTACACCTTC
CASSIGWQGVRTTNYGYTF
>TRBV19|-|TRBD1|TRBJ1-4|16
TGTGCCAGTAATCTCCGCGGACAGGGAACTAATGAAAAACTGTTTTTT
CASNLRGQGTNEKLFF
>TRBV24-1|few|-|TRBJ2-7|13
TGTGCCACCAGTGACTGGGCTTTTGGCGAGCAGTACTTC
CATSDWAFGEQYF
>TRBV19|-|TRBD1|TRBJ1-2|15
TGTGCCAGTAGTACCGGGACAGGGGGGTTTCGTGGCTACACCTTC
CASSTGTGGFRGYTF
>TRBV6-6|-|-|TRBJ1-6|16
TGTGCCAGCACCCTCTCGAAGGGAGCTTCGACTGCACCCCTCCACTTT
CASTLSKGASTAPLHF
>TRBV25-1|-|TRBD1|TRBJ1-1|17
TGTGCCAGCAGTAGGGATTCCACAGGGGGCCGCATCACTGAAGCTTTCTTT
CASSRDSTGGRITEAFF
>TRBV9|-|-|TRBJ2-7|15
TGTGCCAGCAGCGTAAATTCAGATTTCTCCTACGAGCAGTACTTC
CASSVNSDFSYEQYF
>TRBV6-5|-|TRBD2|TRBJ2-1|15
TGTGCCAGCAGTAGGACTAGCGGGGGGTACAATGAGCAGTTCTTC
CASSRTSGGYNEQFF
>TRBV28|-|-|TRBJ2-6|15
TGTGCCAGCAGTTTACAGGGAACTGGGGCCAACGTCCTGACTTTC
CASSLQGTGANVLTF
>TRBV2|-|-|TRBJ1-6|14
TGTGCCAGCGCTGGGCAGGGTCCCAACTCACCCCTCCACTTT
CASAGQGPNSPLHF
>TRBV6-4|-|TRBD1|TRBJ2-2|13
TGTGCCAGCAGTCGACAGGGCACCGGGGAGCTGTTTTTT
CASSRQGTGELFF
>TRBV3-1/TRBV3-2|-|TRBD1|TRBJ1-4|15
TGTGCCAGCAGCCGGACAGGGGGTACTAATGAAAAACTGTTTTTT
CASSRTGGTNEKLFF
>TRBV30|-|-|TRBJ2-7|13
TGTGCCTGGAACAGAGTCCAATCCTACGAGCAGTACTTC
CAWNRVQSYEQYF